A selection of T cell receptor beta chains follows, all from one sample in a study of beta chain features in type 1 diabetes. Data came from immunoSEQ multiplex PCR; TCRdb stores just in-frame clones and leaves some out. The sample has 330,000 or so clones; over 10% are singletons. The sample consisted of naive CD4+ T cells from blood. The receptor set was obtained from a woman aged 18-29 years with type 1 diabetes. Both conserved end residues are trimmed from each CDR3. A D gene is named only where the DNA matches it firmly.

>TRBV7-8|-|TRBJ2-1
ASSRNGAYNEQF
>TRBV4-1|TRBD2|TRBJ2-1
ASRSIGTSGYNEQF
>TRBV7-2|TRBD1|TRBJ2-3
ASSLQGPDTQY
>TRBV30|-|TRBJ2-5
AWSVPRPPAGTQY
>TRBV10-3|TRBD2|TRBJ2-3
AIRTGTSPDTQY
>TRBV9|TRBD2|TRBJ2-3
ASSVVSGRPTDTQY
>TRBV5-4|TRBD1|TRBJ1-6
ASSSPGQGASPLH
>TRBV7-2|TRBD1|TRBJ1-2
ASSLGQGLSGSGYGYT
>TRBV15|-|TRBJ1-2
ATSRGAAGRYGYT
>TRBV7-9|-|TRBJ2-3
ASSPMWGSTDTQY
>TRBV27|-|TRBJ1-6
ASSLSRDSPLH
>TRBV6-6|-|TRBJ2-6
ASHRPGANVLT
>TRBV9|-|TRBJ1-1
ASSVGGGADTEAF
>TRBV20-1|-|TRBJ2-7
SASRTYEQY
>TRBV30|-|TRBJ2-3
AWSLGVDTQY
>TRBV6-1|-|TRBJ2-7
ASSEHRIRNYEQY
>TRBV4-3|TRBD2|TRBJ2-2
ASSLSAGGSGELF
>TRBV9|-|TRBJ2-2
ASSVLGSRTGELF
>TRBV9|-|TRBJ2-5
ASSPPRGGEETQY
>TRBV30|TRBD1|TRBJ2-1
AWRPGGNEQF
>TRBV29-1|TRBD2|TRBJ2-3
SGSSGRFTDTQY
>TRBV28|-|TRBJ2-7
ASTTDLTYYEQY
>TRBV21-1|-|TRBJ1-5
ASSLRTGRRQPQH
>TRBV7-8|-|TRBJ2-3
ASSLPSGTDTQY
>TRBV7-9|-|TRBJ2-3
ASSFGTSTDTQY
>TRBV28|-|TRBJ2-7
ASSPAAGREQY
>TRBV28|TRBD2|TRBJ2-1
AMTSGSGGQF
>TRBV4-3|TRBD1|TRBJ1-2
ASSQDSGGGRGYT
>TRBV7-2|-|TRBJ2-7
ASSLDRDTYEQY
>TRBV5-1|-|TRBJ1-1
ASSLYKGTEAF
>TRBV30|-|TRBJ1-2
AWGRSANYGYT
>TRBV28|TRBD1|TRBJ2-7
ASSLDRSEQY
>TRBV9|-|TRBJ2-5
ASSAESETQY
>TRBV30|-|TRBJ1-1
AWSGANTEAF
>TRBV28|TRBD1|TRBJ2-2
ASTPGQGHGELF
>TRBV7-9|TRBD1|TRBJ1-2
ASSGQGTYYGYT
>TRBV28|TRBD1|TRBJ2-7
ASSEGTGVGEQY
>TRBV6-1|-|TRBJ1-2
ASSELYGRGNYGYT
>TRBV4-1|-|TRBJ1-1
ASSQDLARSNTEAF
>TRBV7-2|TRBD2|TRBJ2-7
ASSLGTSLSYEQY
>TRBV18|TRBD2|TRBJ2-5
ASSPAGVETQY
>TRBV14|TRBD2|TRBJ2-7
ASSQASGTSEQY
>TRBV11-3|TRBD1|TRBJ1-1
ASRRTGGTEAF
>TRBV14|-|TRBJ2-3
ASSQDRVDTQY
>TRBV7-9|TRBD1|TRBJ1-4
ASSLNRGENEKLF
>TRBV5-4|-|TRBJ2-2
ASSLGLSGTGELF
>TRBV5-4|TRBD1|TRBJ2-1
ASRVAGTVGIEQF
>TRBV30|TRBD1|TRBJ1-2
AWNHRGTVNYGYT
>TRBV28|TRBD1|TRBJ2-3
ATASGQGTDTQY